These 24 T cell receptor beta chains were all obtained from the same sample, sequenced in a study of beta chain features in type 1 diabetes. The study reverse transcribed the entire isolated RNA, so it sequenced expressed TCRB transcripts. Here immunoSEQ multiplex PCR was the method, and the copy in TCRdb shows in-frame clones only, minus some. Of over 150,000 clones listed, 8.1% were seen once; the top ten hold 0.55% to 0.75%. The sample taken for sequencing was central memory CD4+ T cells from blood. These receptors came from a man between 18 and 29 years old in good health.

As DNA, the CDR3 is TGTGCCAGTAGTCTTGGAACCGGGGAGACCCAGTACTTC. It is translated as CASSLGTGETQYF. J is TRBJ2-5 and V is TRBV19; D unclear. In germline, CDR1 is LNHDA, CDR2 SQIVND (reference sequence). The CDR3 loop spans 13 amino acids. Trimming left V 5 bases short and J 5 bases short, with 12 bases between.

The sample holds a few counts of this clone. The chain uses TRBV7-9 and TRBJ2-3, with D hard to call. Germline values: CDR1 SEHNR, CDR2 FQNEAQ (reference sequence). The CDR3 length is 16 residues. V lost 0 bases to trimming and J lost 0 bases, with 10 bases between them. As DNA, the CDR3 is TGTGCCAGCAGCTTAGCGCCTACGGAGAGCACAGATACGCAGTATTTT. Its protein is CASSLAPTESTDTQYF.

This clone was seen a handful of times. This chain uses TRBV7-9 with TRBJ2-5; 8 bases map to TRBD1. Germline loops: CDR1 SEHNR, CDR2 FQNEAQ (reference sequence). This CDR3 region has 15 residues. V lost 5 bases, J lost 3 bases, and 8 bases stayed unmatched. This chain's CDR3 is CASSRDRGVEETQYF. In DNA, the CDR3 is TGTGCCAGCAGCCGTGACAGGGGAGTCGAAGAGACCCAGTACTTC.

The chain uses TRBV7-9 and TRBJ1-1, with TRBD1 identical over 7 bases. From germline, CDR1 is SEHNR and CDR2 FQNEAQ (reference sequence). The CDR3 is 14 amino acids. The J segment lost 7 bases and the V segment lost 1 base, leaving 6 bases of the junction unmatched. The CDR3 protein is CASSLDIRQGEAFF. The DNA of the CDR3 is TGTGCCAGCAGCTTAGATATCCGACAGGGTGAAGCTTTCTTT.

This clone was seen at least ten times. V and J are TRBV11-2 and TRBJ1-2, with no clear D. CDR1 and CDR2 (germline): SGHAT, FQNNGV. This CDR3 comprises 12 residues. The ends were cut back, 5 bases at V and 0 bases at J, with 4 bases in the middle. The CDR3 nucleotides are TGTGCCAGCAGCCGGGCTAACTATGGCTACACCTTC. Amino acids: CASSRANYGYTF.

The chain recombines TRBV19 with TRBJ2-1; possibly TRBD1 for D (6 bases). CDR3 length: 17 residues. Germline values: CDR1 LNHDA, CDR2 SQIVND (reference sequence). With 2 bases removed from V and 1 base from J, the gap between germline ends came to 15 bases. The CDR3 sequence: CASSIRPGTQSYNEQFF. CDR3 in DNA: TGTGCCAGTAGTATAAGACCCGGGACACAGTCCTACAATGAGCAGTTCTTC.

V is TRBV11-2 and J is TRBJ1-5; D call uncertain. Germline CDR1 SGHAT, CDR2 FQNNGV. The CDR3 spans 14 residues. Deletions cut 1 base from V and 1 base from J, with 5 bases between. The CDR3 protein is CASSLGRSNQPQHF. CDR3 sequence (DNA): TGTGCCAGCAGCTTAGGTCGGAGCAATCAGCCCCAGCATTTT.

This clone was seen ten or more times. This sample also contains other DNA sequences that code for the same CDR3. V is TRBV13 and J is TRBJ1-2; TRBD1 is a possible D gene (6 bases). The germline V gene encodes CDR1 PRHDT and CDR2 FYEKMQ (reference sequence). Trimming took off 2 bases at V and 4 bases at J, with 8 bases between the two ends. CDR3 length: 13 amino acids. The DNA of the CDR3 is TGTGCCAGCAGCTTAAACAGGGCCTATGGCTACACCTTC. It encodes CASSLNRAYGYTF. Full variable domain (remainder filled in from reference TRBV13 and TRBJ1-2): AAGVIQSPRHLIKEKRETATLKCYPIPRHDTVYWYQQGPGQDPQFLISFYEKMQSDKGSIPDRFSAQQFSDYHSELNMSSLELGDSALYFCASSLNRAYGYTFGSGTRLTVV.

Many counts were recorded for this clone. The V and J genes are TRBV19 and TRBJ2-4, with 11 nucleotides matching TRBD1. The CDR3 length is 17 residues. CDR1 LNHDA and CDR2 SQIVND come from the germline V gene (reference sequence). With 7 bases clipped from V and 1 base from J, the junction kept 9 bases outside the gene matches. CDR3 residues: CASTSIRDRGAKNIQYF. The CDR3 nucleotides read TGTGCCAGTACCTCTATCCGGGACAGGGGGGCCAAAAACATTCAGTACTTC.

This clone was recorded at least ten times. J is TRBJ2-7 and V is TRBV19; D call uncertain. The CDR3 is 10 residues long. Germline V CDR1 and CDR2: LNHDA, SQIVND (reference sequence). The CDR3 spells CAEVSYEQYF. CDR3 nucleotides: TGTGCAGAGGTATCCTACGAGCAGTACTTC. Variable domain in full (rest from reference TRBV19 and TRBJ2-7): DGGITQSPKYLFRKEGQNVTLSCEQNLNHDAMYWYRQDPGQGLRLIYYSQIVNDFQKGDIAEGYSVSREKKESFPLTVTSAQKNPTAFYLCAEVSYEQYFGPGTRLTVT.

The CDR3 region is CASSPRLAGRYEQYF. For the CDR3, the DNA is TGTGCCAGCAGCCCCAGACTCGCGGGGAGATACGAGCAGTACTTC. The genes are TRBV7-9 and TRBJ2-7; D perhaps matches TRBD2 (6 bases). The V gene's germline CDR1 is SEHNR and CDR2 FQNEAQ (reference sequence). Deletions cut 5 bases from V and 4 bases from J, with 18 bases between. This CDR3 is built from 15 residues.

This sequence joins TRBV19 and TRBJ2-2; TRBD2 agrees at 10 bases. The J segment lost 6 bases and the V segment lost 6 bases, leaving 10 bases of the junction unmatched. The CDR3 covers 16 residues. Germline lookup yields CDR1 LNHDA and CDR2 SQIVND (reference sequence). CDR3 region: CASRSLAGERSGELFF. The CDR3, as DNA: TGTGCCAGTAGAAGCCTAGCGGGGGAGAGGTCCGGGGAGCTGTTTTTT.

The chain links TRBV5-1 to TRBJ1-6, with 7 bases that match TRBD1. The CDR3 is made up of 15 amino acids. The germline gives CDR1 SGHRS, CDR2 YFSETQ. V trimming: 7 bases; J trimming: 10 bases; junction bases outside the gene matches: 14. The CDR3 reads CASGVTGTAGSPLHF. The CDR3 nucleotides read TGCGCCAGCGGGGTAACCGGGACAGCAGGGTCACCCCTCCACTTT.

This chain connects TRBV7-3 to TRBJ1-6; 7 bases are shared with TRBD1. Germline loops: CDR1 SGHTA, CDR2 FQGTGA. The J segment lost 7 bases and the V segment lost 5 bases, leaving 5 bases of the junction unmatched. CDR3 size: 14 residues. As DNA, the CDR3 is TGTGCCAGCAGCGTGGGGACAGAGAATTCACCCCTCCACTTT. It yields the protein CASSVGTENSPLHF.

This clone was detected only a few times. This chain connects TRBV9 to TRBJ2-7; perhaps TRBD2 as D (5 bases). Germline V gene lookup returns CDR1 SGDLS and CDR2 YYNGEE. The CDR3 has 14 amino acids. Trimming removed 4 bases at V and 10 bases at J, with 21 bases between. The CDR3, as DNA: TGTGCCAGCAGCACCTCTGAAGGTCCCCGGGGACAGTACTTC. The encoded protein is CASSTSEGPRGQYF.

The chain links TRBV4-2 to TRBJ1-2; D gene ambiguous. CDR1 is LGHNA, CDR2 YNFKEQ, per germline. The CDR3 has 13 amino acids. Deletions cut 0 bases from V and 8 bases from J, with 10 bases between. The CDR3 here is CASSQDPTYGYTF. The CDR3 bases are TGTGCCAGCAGCCAAGATCCTACCTACGGCTACACCTTC.

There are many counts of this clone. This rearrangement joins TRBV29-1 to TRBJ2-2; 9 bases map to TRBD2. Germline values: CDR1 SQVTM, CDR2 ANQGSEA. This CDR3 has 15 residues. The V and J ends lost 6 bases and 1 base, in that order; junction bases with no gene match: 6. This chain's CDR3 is CSVSSGVRNTGELFF. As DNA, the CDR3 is TGCAGCGTGTCTAGCGGGGTGAGGAACACCGGGGAGCTGTTTTTT.

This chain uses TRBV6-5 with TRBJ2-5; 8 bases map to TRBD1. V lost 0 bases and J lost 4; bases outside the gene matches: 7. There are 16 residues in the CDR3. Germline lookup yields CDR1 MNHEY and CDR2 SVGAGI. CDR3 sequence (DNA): TGTGCCAGCAGTTACTCGAGGGCAGGGGGCGGAGAGACCCAGTACTTC. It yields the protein CASSYSRAGGGETQYF.

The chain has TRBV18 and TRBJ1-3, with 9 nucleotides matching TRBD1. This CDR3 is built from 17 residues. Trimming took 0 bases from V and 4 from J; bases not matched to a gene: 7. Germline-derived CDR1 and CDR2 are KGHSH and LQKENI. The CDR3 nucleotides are TGTGCCAGCTCACCACCGGGACAGGGTAGCTTCGGAAACACCATATATTTT. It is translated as CASSPPGQGSFGNTIYF.

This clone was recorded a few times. CDR3 amino acids: CAWAPRLAQKFTDTQYF. The CDR3 DNA follows: TGTGCCTGGGCCCCCCGGCTAGCCCAAAAATTCACAGATACGCAGTATTTT. The chain carries TRBV30 and TRBJ2-3, with D perhaps TRBD2 (5 bases). V gave up 5 bases and J gave up 2 bases, with 23 bases separating them. Germline-derived CDR1 and CDR2 are GTSNPN and SVGIG (reference sequence). CDR3 length equals 17 residues.

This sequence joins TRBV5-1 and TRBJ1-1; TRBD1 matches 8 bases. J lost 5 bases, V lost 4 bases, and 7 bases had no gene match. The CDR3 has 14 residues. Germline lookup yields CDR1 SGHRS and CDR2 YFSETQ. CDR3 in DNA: TGCGCCAGCAGCCTGACGACAGGGGCTACTGAAGCTTTCTTT. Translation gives CASSLTTGATEAFF.

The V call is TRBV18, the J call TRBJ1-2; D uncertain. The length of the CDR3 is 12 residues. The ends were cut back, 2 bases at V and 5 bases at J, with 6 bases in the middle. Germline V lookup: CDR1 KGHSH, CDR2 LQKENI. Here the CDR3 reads CASSPGEYGYTF. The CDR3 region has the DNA TGTGCCAGCTCACCAGGGGAGTATGGCTACACCTTC.

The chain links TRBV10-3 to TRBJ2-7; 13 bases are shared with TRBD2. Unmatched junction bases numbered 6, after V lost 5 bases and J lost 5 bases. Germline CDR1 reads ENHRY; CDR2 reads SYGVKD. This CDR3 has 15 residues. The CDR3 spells CAISRSGTSGDEQYF. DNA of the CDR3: TGTGCCATCAGTAGATCCGGGACTAGCGGGGACGAGCAGTACTTC.

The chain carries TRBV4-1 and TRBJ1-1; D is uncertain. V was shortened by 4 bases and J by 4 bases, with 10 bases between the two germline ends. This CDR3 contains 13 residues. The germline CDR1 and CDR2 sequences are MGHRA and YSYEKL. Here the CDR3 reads CASSPPRSTEAFF. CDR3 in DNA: TGCGCCAGCAGCCCCCCGCGTTCCACTGAAGCTTTCTTT.